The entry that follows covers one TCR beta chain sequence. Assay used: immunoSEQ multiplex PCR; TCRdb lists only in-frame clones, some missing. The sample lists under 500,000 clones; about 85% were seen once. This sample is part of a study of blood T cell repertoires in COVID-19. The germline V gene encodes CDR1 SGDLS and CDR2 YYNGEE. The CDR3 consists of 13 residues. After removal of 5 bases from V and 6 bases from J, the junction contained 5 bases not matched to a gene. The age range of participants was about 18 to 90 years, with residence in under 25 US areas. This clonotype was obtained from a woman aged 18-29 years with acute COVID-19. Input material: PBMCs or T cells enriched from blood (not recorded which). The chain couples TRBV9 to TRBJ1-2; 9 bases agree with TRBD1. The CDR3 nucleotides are TGTGCCAGCAGTGCACAGGGGGCCCATGGCTACACCTTC. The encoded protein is CASSAQGAHGYTF.